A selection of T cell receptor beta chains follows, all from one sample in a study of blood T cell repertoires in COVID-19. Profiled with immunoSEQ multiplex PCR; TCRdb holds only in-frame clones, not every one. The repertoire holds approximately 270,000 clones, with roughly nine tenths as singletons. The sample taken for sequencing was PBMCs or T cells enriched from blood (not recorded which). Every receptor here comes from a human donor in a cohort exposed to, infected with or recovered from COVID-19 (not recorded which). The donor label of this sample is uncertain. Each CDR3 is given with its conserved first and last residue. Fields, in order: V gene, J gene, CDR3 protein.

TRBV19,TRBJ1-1,CASRQVNTEAFF
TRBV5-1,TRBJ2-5,CASSLGQTQETQYF
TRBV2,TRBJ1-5,CASSVDRGGDQPQHF
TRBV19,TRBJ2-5,CASSIRDRGPETQYF
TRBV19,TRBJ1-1,CASSPGRVLGEAFF
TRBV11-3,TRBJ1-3,CASSFRTGPSSGNTIYF
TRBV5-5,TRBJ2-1,CASSDSGGAYNEQFF
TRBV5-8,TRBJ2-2,CASRFTGGELFF
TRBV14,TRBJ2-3,CASSQAGTSRADTQYF
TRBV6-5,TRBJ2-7,CASSPLAGGLEQYF
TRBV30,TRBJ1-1,CAWSPTGSTEAFF
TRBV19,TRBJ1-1,CASRKTGLSTEAFF
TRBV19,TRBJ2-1,CASSWWGDYNEQFF
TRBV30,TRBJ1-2,CGQSGGMHYGYTF
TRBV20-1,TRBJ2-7,CSASQANEQYF
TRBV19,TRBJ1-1,CASSFVGDTEAFF
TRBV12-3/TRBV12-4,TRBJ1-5,CASSFEVYQPQHF
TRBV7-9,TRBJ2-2,CASRSDRGRGNTGELFF
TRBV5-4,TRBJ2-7,CASSLELGGEQYF
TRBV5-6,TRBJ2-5,CASLGVEETQYF
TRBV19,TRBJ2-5,CASSIQQGRETQYF
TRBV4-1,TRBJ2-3,CASSQESVSLDTQYF